This T cell receptor delta chain was sequenced for a study of γδ T cells in repeated Plasmodium falciparum infection. Germline V CDR1 and CDR2: TSWWSYY, QGS. This CDR3 spans 24 amino acids. The ends lost 0 bases at V and 2 bases at J; junction bases unmatched: 25. Vgamma9/Vdelta2+ and Vdelta2-negative gammadelta T cells were flow-sorted from PBMC for bulk sequencing. TCRdb fed the multiplex PCR reads to CATT. This sample has more than 70,000 delta-chain clones; more than 0.85% occur once, and the top ten carry approximately 9.6%. Regarding this clone: A far larger clone lies a single base away; this is likely a read error. The sample has other DNA sequences that encode this CDR3 too.

Sequencing was performed on gamma-delta T cells from blood. The sequence was collected from a pool of human donors (malaria-infected and uninfected, not separated). The chain has TRDV1 and TRDJ1; 12 positions agree with TRDD3. TCRdb supplies no J gene; here it was assigned by aligning the nucleotide sequence to germline. CDR3 DNA sequence: TGTGCTCTTGGGGAACTAGCTAAGGTGCTATCCTACTCTGGGGGATACGGGACGACCGATAAACTCATCTTT. Translated, it gives CALGELAKVLSYSGGYGTTDKLIF.